This TCR beta chain stems from a study of blood T cells in healthy people across ages. Regarding the study as a whole: The long-lived group displayed more naive CD4+ cells, plus higher diversity, than the aged donors did.

This clonotype was counted many times. Its antigen is undetermined. CDR3 size: 20 residues. V trimming: 1 base; J trimming: 1 base; junction bases outside the gene matches: 13. Germline values: CDR1 LGHNA, CDR2 YNFKEQ. For the second PCR, which ran for about 7 to 12 cycles, a sample-barcoded 5' primer and a J-beta primer mix were used. MiXCR, applied by TCRdb to the 5' RACE reads, yields one record per CDR3 protein. The sample gives roughly 900,000 distinct CDR3 sequences, under 30% of which show up once; 17% is in the top ten. Roughly 10 milliliters of peripheral blood were drawn from each donor. Whenever a sample was processed, at least 6 million PBMCs were isolated. The authors extracted at least 6 micrograms of total RNA per sample.

This TCR was sampled from a woman of 80 years or more in good health. This rearrangement joins TRBV4-2 to TRBJ2-5; 12 bases map to TRBD2. What was sequenced was blood. The CDR3 is CASSQGLLASGGAPQETQYF. As DNA, the CDR3 is TGTGCCAGCAGCCAAGGGCTTTTGGCTAGCGGGGGGGCCCCCCAAGAGACCCAGTACTTC.